The 9 T cell receptor beta chains below come from one sample, sequenced in a study of shared clonotypes between healthy human individuals. Using immunoSEQ multiplex PCR, the repertoire was profiled, and TCRdb retains in-frame clones only, with some absent. The data hold 2 million to 2.5 million clones, with 93% observed a single time. Sequencing was done on a sample of naive CD4+ T cells from PBMCs. The subset here: CD45RA+ positively selected. The source is a man aged 18 to 30 in good health. Some clones in this sample may be carry-over from other donors' samples.

The rearrangement links TRBV28 to TRBJ1-2, with D unresolved. The CDR3 totals 15 residues. The ends were cut back, 4 bases at V and 0 bases at J, with 12 bases in the middle. Germline V gene lookup returns CDR1 MDHEN and CDR2 SYDVKM. CDR3 nucleotides: TGTGCCAGCAGTTCCTCGGGTGGGACTAACTATGGCTACACCTTC. It encodes CASSSSGGTNYGYTF.

The chain carries TRBV7-9 and TRBJ2-1; D unresolved. The CDR3 contains 13 residues. In germline, CDR1 is SEHNR, CDR2 FQNEAQ (reference sequence). Trimming cost V 0 bases and J 7 bases, with 7 bases left between them. CDR3 nucleotide sequence: TGTGCCAGCAGCTTAGCATCGGATAATGAGCAGTTCTTC. The encoded protein is CASSLASDNEQFF. Filled out from reference TRBV7-9 and TRBJ2-1, the complete variable domain reads DTGVSQNPRHKITKRGQNVTFRCDPISEHNRLYWYRQTLGQGPEFLTYFQNEAQLEKSRLLSDRFSAERPKGSFSTLEIQRTEQGDSAMYLCASSLASDNEQFFGPGTRLTVL.

The chain has TRBV19 and TRBJ1-5, with TRBD1 matching over 7 bases. The CDR3 is 16 amino acids. V lost 5 bases and J lost 1; bases outside the gene matches: 8. Germline assignment: CDR1 LNHDA and CDR2 SQIVND (reference sequence). CDR3 nucleotides: TGTGCCAGTAGTCCAGGGGGACAGAACAGCAATCAGCCCCAGCATTTT. It yields the protein CASSPGGQNSNQPQHF.

This clone was observed a single time. The chain is built from TRBV28 and TRBJ2-7, with D tentatively TRBD1 or TRBD2 (5 bases each). Germline V gene lookup returns CDR1 MDHEN and CDR2 SYDVKM. The CDR3 has 14 amino acids. The V gene lost 6 bases and the J gene lost 6 bases, with 18 bases spanning the gap. The CDR3 sequence is CASSRDIGAFEQYF. CDR3 DNA sequence: TGTGCCAGCAGCCGAGACATCGGGGCGTTCGAGCAGTACTTC. Filled out from reference TRBV28 and TRBJ2-7, the complete variable domain reads DVKVTQSSRYLVKRTGEKVFLECVQDMDHENMFWYRQDPGLGLRLIYFSYDVKMKEKGDIPEGYSVSREKKERFSLILESASTNQTSMYLCASSRDIGAFEQYFGPGTRLTVT.

The chain links TRBV7-3 to TRBJ2-7; no firm D call. The CDR3 has 13 residues. Trimming took 5 bases from V and 5 from J, leaving 13 bases between them. Germline V gene sequence: CDR1 SGHTA, CDR2 FQGTGA. The CDR3 coding sequence is TGTGCCAGCAGCCGAGAGGTCTTCGACGAGCAGTACTTC. It encodes CASSREVFDEQYF. Together with reference TRBV7-3 and TRBJ2-7, the CDR3 gives the full variable domain: GAGVSQTPSNKVTEKGKYVELRCDPISGHTALYWYRQSLGQGPEFLIYFQGTGAADDSGLPNDRFFAVRPEGSVSTLKIQRTERGDSAVYLCASSREVFDEQYFGPGTRLTVT.

V and J are TRBV5-6 and TRBJ2-7; 7 positions agree with TRBD1. The CDR3 is 14 residues long. Germline CDR1 and CDR2: SGHDT and YYEEEE. V lost 3 bases, J lost 5 bases, and 8 bases stayed unmatched. CDR3 in amino acids: CASSYESGTDEQYF. For the CDR3, the DNA is TGTGCCAGCAGCTATGAATCCGGGACAGACGAGCAGTACTTC.

V is TRBV28 and J is TRBJ2-7, with 8 positions matching TRBD2. This CDR3 spans 15 amino acids. In germline, CDR1 is MDHEN, CDR2 SYDVKM. Trimming took 6 bases from V and 2 from J; bases not matched to a gene: 9. The CDR3 DNA sequence: TGTGCCAGCAGCCGGGGGGGAGGAAGACCCTACGAGCAGTACTTC. Translation gives CASSRGGGRPYEQYF. The variable domain in full, completed from reference TRBV28 and TRBJ2-7, reads DVKVTQSSRYLVKRTGEKVFLECVQDMDHENMFWYRQDPGLGLRLIYFSYDVKMKEKGDIPEGYSVSREKKERFSLILESASTNQTSMYLCASSRGGGRPYEQYFGPGTRLTVT.

The chain links TRBV7-8 to TRBJ2-4, with 7 bases aligning to TRBD1. Germline-derived CDR1 and CDR2 are SGHVS and FQNEAQ. V was clipped by 5 bases and J by 16 bases; unmatched bases: 11. This CDR3 region has 12 residues. DNA for the CDR3: TGTGCCAGCAGCCCTACAGGGGACGGACACTACTTC. This sequence encodes CASSPTGDGHYF.

J is TRBJ2-2 and V is TRBV10-3, with 9 bases fitting TRBD1. Trimming at V came to 7 bases and at J to 4 bases, leaving 10 bases not matched to a gene. CDR3 length equals 16 residues. Germline V lookup: CDR1 ENHRY, CDR2 SYGVKD. The CDR3 is CAITDPGQGSTGELFF. CDR3 nucleotides: TGTGCCATCACTGACCCAGGACAGGGGAGCACCGGGGAGCTGTTTTTT.